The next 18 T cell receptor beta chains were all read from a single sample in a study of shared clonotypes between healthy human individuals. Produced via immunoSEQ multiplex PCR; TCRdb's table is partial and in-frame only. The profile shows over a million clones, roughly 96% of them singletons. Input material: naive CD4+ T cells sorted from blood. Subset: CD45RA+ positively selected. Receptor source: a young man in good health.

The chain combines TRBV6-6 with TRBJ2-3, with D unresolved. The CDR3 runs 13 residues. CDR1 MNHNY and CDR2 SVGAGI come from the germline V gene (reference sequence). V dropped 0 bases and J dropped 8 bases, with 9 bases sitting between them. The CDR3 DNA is TGTGCCAGCAGTTACTCGATATCGGCTACGCAGTATTTT. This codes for CASSYSISATQYF.

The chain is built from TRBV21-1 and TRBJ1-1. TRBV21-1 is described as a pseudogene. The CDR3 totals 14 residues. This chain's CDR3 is CASSNEGGVAEAFF. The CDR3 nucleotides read TGTGCCAGCAGCAATGAGGGGGGCGTCGCTGAAGCTTTCTTT.

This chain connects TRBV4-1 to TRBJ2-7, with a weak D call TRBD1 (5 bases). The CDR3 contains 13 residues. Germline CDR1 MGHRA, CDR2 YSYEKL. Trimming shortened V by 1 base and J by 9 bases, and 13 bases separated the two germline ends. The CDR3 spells CASSQVGQVGQYF. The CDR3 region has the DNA TGCGCCAGCAGCCAAGTGGGGCAGGTGGGGCAGTACTTC.

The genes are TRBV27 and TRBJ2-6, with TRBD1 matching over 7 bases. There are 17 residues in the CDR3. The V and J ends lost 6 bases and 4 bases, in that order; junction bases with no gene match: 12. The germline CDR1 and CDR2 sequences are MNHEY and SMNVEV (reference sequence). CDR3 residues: CASRPPGQLRGANVLTF. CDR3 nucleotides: TGTGCCAGCAGACCTCCGGGACAGCTGAGGGGGGCCAACGTCCTGACTTTC.

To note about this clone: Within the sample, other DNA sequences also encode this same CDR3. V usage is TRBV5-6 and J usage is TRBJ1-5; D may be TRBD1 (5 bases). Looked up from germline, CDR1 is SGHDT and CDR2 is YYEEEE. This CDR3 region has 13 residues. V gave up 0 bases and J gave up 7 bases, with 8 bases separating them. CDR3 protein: CASSLGGGQPQHF. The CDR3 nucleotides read TGTGCCAGCAGCTTGGGGGGCGGACAGCCCCAGCATTTT.

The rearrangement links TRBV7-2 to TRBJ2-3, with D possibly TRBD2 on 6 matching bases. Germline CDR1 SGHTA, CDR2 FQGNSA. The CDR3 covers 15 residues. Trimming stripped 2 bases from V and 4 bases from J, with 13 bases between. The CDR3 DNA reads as TGTGCCAGCAGCTTATGGGCTAGCGACGCAGATACGCAGTATTTT. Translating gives CASSLWASDADTQYF. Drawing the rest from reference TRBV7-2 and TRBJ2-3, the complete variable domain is GAGVSQSPSNKVTEKGKDVELRCDPISGHTALYWYRQSLGQGLEFLIYFQGNSAPDKSGLPSDRFSAERTGGSVSTLTIQRTQQEDSAVYLCASSLWASDADTQYFGPGTRLTVL.

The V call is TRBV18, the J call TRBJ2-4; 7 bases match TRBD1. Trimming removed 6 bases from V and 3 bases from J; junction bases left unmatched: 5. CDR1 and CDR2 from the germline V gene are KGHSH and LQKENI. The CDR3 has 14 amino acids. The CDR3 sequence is CASSTGLDKNIQYF. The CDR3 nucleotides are TGTGCCAGCTCGACAGGGTTGGACAAAAACATTCAGTACTTC.

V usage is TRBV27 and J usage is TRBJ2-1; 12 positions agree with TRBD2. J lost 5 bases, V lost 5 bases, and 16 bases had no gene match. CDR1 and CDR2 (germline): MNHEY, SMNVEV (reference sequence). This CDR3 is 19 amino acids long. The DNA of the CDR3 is TGTGCCAGCAGTCCCCGGAGGCTAGCGGGAGGGCCGAACGACAATGAGCAGTTCTTC. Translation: CASSPRRLAGGPNDNEQFF.

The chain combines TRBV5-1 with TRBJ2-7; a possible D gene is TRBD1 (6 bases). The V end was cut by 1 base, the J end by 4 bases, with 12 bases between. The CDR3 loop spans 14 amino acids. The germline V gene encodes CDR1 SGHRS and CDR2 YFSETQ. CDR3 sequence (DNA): TGCGCCAGCAGCTTGAAGGGGGTGGTGTACGAGCAGTACTTC. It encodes CASSLKGVVYEQYF. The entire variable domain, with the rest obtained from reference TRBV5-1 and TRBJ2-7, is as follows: KAGVTQTPRYLIKTRGQQVTLSCSPISGHRSVSWYQQTPGQGLQFLFEYFSETQRNKGNFPGRFSGRQFSNSRSEMNVSTLELGDSALYLCASSLKGVVYEQYFGPGTRLTVT.

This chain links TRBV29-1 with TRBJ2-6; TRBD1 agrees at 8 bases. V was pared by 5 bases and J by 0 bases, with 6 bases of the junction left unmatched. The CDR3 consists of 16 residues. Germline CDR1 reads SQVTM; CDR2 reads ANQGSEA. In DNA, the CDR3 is TGCAGCGTTCTCGGACAGGGAAACTCTGGGGCCAACGTCCTGACTTTC. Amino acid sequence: CSVLGQGNSGANVLTF.

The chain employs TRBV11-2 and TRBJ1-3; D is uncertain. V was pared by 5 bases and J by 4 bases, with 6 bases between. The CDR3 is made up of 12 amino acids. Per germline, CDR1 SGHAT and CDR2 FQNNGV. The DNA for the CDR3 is TGTGCCAGCAGCGGACCAGGAAACACCATATATTTT. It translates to CASSGPGNTIYF.

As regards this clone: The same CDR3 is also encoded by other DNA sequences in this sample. The CDR3 DNA reads TGTGCCAGCAGCTTAGGCAGGGGAAATGAAAAACTGTTTTTT. Translation gives CASSLGRGNEKLFF. The rearrangement uses TRBV5-6 and TRBJ1-4; D may be TRBD1 (6 bases). Between the trimmed V and J ends, which lost 2 bases and 5 bases, there was a span of 10 bases. This CDR3 region has 14 residues. CDR1 and CDR2 from the germline V gene are SGHDT and YYEEEE.

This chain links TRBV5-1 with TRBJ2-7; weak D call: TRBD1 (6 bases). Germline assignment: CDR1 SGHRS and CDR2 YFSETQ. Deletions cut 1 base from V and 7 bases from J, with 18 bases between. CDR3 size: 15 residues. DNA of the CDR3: TGCGCCAGCAGCTTGATGGGGGCGCCTACTTGGGAGCAGTACTTC. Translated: CASSLMGAPTWEQYF. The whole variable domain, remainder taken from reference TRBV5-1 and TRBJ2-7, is KAGVTQTPRYLIKTRGQQVTLSCSPISGHRSVSWYQQTPGQGLQFLFEYFSETQRNKGNFPGRFSGRQFSNSRSEMNVSTLELGDSALYLCASSLMGAPTWEQYFGPGTRLTVT.

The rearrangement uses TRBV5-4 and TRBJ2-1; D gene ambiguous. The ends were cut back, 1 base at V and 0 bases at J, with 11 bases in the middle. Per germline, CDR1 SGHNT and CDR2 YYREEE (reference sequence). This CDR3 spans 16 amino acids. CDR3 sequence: CASSLYVSSSYNEQFF. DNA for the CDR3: TGTGCCAGCAGCTTGTACGTATCAAGCTCCTACAATGAGCAGTTCTTC.

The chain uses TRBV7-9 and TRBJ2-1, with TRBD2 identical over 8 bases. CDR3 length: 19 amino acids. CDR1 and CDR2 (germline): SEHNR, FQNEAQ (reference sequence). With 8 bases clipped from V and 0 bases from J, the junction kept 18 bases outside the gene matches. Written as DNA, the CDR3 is TGTGCCAGCGGGCTGACTGGGGGGAAGCGGGGGAGCTCCTACAATGAGCAGTTCTTC. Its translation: CASGLTGGKRGSSYNEQFF.

The CDR3 DNA reads TGTGCCAGCAGCTTAGGGAGCCGGGACGGCCGCTACGAGCAGTACTTC. Amino acids: CASSLGSRDGRYEQYF. The V call is TRBV7-2, the J call TRBJ2-7, with D possibly called TRBD1 or TRBD2 (5 bases each). Trimming pared 1 base from V and 3 bases from J, leaving 16 bases between. From germline, CDR1 is SGHTA and CDR2 FQGNSA. The CDR3 is 16 amino acids.

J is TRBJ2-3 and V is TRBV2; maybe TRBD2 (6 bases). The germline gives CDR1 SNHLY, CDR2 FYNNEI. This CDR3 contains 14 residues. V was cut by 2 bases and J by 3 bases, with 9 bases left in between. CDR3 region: CASSETGVTDTQYF. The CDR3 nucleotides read TGTGCCAGCAGTGAAACGGGAGTTACAGATACGCAGTATTTT.

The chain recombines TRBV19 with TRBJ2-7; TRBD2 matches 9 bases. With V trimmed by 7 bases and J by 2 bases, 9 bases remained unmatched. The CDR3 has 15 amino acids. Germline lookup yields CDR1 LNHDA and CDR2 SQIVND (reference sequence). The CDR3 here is CASTEGLAWTYEQYF. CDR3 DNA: TGTGCCAGTACGGAAGGACTAGCGTGGACCTACGAGCAGTACTTC. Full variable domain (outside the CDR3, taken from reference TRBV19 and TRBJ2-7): DGGITQSPKYLFRKEGQNVTLSCEQNLNHDAMYWYRQDPGQGLRLIYYSQIVNDFQKGDIAEGYSVSREKKESFPLTVTSAQKNPTAFYLCASTEGLAWTYEQYFGPGTRLTVT.